Sequencing of this T cell receptor (beta chain) was carried out in a study of cytomegalovirus exposure and HLA in healthy donors. The J segment lost 3 bases and the V segment lost 2 bases, leaving 30 bases of the junction unmatched. This CDR3 has 23 residues. Germline V CDR1 and CDR2: SGHRS, YFSETQ. For this clone: Its target is not known.

PCR primers comprised 60 Vbeta and 13 Jbeta primers. TCRdb's table, derived via immunoSEQ multiplex PCR, lists solely in-frame clones and lacks some. Among 54,000 or so clones, about 71% were seen once, and the ten largest hold roughly a fifth. Study-wide results and caveats: A later analysis revealed that TCR association rates differed between HLA loci, peaking at DRB1 and bottoming out at HLA-C. Near-uniform donor sequencing depth was presumed by presence/absence analyses.

The TCR comes from an older woman in good health and CMV-seropositive. V and J are TRBV5-1 and TRBJ1-2; 8 bases are shared with TRBD1. The specimen sequenced was PBMCs. The CDR3 sequence is CASSFALKPGGILRLRSYYGYTF. Here the CDR3 DNA reads TGCGCCAGCAGCTTCGCACTAAAACCAGGGGGCATATTAAGGCTAAGGAGCTACTATGGCTACACCTTC.